This is a list of T cell receptor beta chains from one sample in a study of T cell repertoires in cytomegalovirus infection. TCRdb independently ran MiXCR on the reads; one entry per CDR3 protein. The repertoire holds approximately 83,000 distinct CDR3 sequences, with roughly a quarter as singletons. Which antigens these TCRs recognize remains unknown. The material sequenced was CD8+ T cells from cultured PBMCs, taken from culture after CMV antigen stimulation. The receptors come from a human donor in good health (CMV status not recorded). Some clones in this sample may be carry-over from other donors' samples. Each CDR3 is given with its conserved first and last residue. The order of the fields is D gene, V gene, clone size, J gene, CDR3 protein, CDR3 DNA. The D gene is left open where the match is weak. The listing skips clone size in some rows; elsewhere it reads once, few, many or a size class.

-	TRBV5-5	once	TRBJ1-5	CASSFLGNSNQPQHF	TGTGCCAGCAGCTTTTTGGGTAATAGCAATCAGCCCCAGCATTTT
-	TRBV18	-	TRBJ2-1	CASSPPLSRSEQFF	TGTGCCAGCTCACCCCCTTTGTCCAGGAGTGAGCAGTTCTTC
-	TRBV7-6	many	TRBJ2-1	CASSLPAKAQDEQFF	TGTGCCAGCAGCTTACCCGCGAAGGCGCAAGATGAGCAGTTCTTC
-	TRBV28	-	TRBJ2-1	CASKSGSYNEQFF	TGTGCCAGCAAATCCGGCTCCTACAATGAGCAGTTCTTC
-	TRBV5-4	few	TRBJ1-2	CASSTETNYGYTF	TGTGCCAGCAGTACAGAGACTAACTATGGCTACACCTTC
TRBD1	TRBV18	-	TRBJ2-7	CASSTTGGSYEQYF	TGTGCCAGCTCAACGACAGGGGGATCCTACGAGCAGTACTTC
-	TRBV3-1	few	TRBJ1-1	CASSPLYGQGAEAFF	TGTGCCAGCAGCCCTCTATACGGGCAGGGCGCTGAAGCTTTCTTT
-	TRBV9	few	TRBJ1-2	CASSVDSSLNYGYTF	TGTGCCAGCAGCGTAGATTCTTCCCTAAACTATGGCTACACCTTC
TRBD2	TRBV12-3/TRBV12-4	-	TRBJ2-3	CASRQLAGGTDTQYF	TGTGCCAGCAGGCAACTAGCGGGAGGGACAGATACGCAGTATTTT
-	TRBV4-3	-	TRBJ2-1	CASSQDGRDSAYNEQFF	TGCGCCAGCAGCCAAGATGGCCGGGACTCCGCCTACAATGAGCAGTTCTTC
-	TRBV6-2/TRBV6-3	few	TRBJ2-6	CASSYARSGANVLTF	TGTGCCAGCAGTTACGCTAGGTCTGGGGCCAACGTCCTGACTTTC
-	TRBV12-3/TRBV12-4	-	TRBJ2-2	CASLPGEDTGELFF	TGTGCCAGTTTACCCGGAGAGGACACCGGGGAGCTGTTTTTT
-	TRBV6-1	-	TRBJ1-1	CAGSERENTEAFF	TGTGCCGGCAGTGAACGGGAGAACACTGAAGCTTTCTTT
-	TRBV6-1	few	TRBJ2-7	CASSDEYYLDEQYF	TGTGCCAGCAGCGACGAATATTACCTCGACGAGCAGTACTTC
TRBD1	TRBV2	-	TRBJ2-2	CATSIDPGTGNTGELFF	TGTGCCACTTCAATCGACCCCGGGACAGGGAACACCGGGGAGCTGTTTTTT
-	TRBV7-8	many	TRBJ2-7	CASSLASHKSYEQYF	TGTGCCAGCAGCTTAGCTTCTCATAAATCCTACGAGCAGTACTTC
TRBD1	TRBV23-1	once	TRBJ1-6	CASTGVGSPLHF	TGCGCCTCAACAGGGGTAGGCTCACCCCTCCACTTT
TRBD1	TRBV19	-	TRBJ1-2	CAASWGQGFGYTF	TGTGCCGCGTCTTGGGGACAGGGCTTTGGCTACACCTTC
-	TRBV14	-	TRBJ1-4	CASSQALEGEKLFF	TGTGCCAGCAGCCAAGCCCTTGAGGGTGAAAAACTGTTTTTT
TRBD1	TRBV7-9	-	TRBJ2-1	CASSPQGDRYNEQFF	TGTGCCAGCAGCCCTCAGGGGGATCGCTACAATGAGCAGTTCTTC
-	TRBV5-4	-	TRBJ2-2	CASSSGASAGELFF	TGTGCCAGCAGTTCTGGTGCGTCAGCCGGGGAGCTGTTTTTT
-	TRBV7-6	few	TRBJ2-7	CASSLNSLDEQYF	TGTGCCAGCAGCTTAAACAGTCTTGACGAGCAGTACTTC
-	TRBV7-2	many	TRBJ2-3	CASSLLAWGTTGTQYF	TGTGCCAGCAGCCTTTTGGCATGGGGCACCACGGGTACGCAGTATTTT
TRBD1	TRBV4-1	many	TRBJ1-5	CASSSTGADQPQHF	TGCGCCAGTAGCAGTACAGGGGCAGATCAGCCCCAGCATTTT
-	TRBV7-6	many	TRBJ2-1	CASSLGPSDYNEQFF	TGTGCCAGCAGCTTAGGCCCCTCTGACTACAATGAGCAGTTCTTC
TRBD1	TRBV6-5	few	TRBJ1-5	CASSYSADRYSNQPQHF	TGTGCCAGCAGTTACTCGGCGGACAGGTATAGCAATCAGCCCCAGCATTTT
-	TRBV5-1	-	TRBJ2-1	CASRTDTSSYNEQFF	TGCGCCAGCAGGACGGACACAAGCTCCTACAATGAGCAGTTCTTC
TRBD2	TRBV27	-	TRBJ2-1	CASSSVAGGPGNEQFF	TGTGCCAGCAGTTCCGTCGCGGGAGGGCCGGGCAATGAGCAGTTCTTC
TRBD2	TRBV7-2	once	TRBJ2-1	CATEPGLAAEQLF	TGTGCCACCGAACCGGGACTAGCGGCAGAGCAGCTCTTC
-	TRBV12-3/TRBV12-4	many	TRBJ2-7	CASSLRQGPYEQYF	TGTGCCAGCAGTTTACGGCAGGGACCCTACGAGCAGTACTTC
-	TRBV2	-	TRBJ2-2	CACVPENTGELFF	TGTGCCTGCGTTCCGGAAAACACCGGGGAGCTGTTTTTT
TRBD1	TRBV5-6	-	TRBJ2-6	CASSGGDRDVVLGANVLTF	TGTGCCAGCAGCGGCGGGGACAGGGACGTCGTTTTGGGGGCCAACGTCCTGACTTTC